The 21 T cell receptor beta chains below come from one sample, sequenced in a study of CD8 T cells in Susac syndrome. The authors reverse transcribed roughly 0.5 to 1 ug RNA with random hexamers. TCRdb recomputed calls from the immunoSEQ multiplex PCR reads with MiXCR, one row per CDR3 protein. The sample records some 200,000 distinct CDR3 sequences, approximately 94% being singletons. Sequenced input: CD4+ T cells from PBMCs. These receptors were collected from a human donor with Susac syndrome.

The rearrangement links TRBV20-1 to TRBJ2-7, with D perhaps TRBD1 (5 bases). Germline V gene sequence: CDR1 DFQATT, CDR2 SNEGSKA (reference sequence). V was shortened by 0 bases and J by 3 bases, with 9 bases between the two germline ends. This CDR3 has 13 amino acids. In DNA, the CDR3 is TGCAGTGCTAGAGATCGCAGGGACTACGAGCAGTACTTC. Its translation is CSARDRRDYEQYF.

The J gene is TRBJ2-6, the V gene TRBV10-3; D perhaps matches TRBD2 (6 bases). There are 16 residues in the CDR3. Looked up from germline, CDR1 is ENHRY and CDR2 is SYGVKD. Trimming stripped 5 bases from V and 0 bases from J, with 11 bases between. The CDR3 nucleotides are TGTGCCATCAGTCCAACGGGGGACTCTGGGGCCAACGTCCTGACTTTC. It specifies CAISPTGDSGANVLTF.

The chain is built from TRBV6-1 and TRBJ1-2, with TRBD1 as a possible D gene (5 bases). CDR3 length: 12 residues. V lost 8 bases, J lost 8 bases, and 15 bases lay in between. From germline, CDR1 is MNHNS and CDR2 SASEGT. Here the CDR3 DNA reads TGTGCCAGCCAAGGGACGGGCGGAGGCTACACCTTC. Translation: CASQGTGGGYTF.

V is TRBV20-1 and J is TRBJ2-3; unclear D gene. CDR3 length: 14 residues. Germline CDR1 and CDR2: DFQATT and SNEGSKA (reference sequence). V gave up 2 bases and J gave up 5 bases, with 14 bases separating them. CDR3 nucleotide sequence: TGCAGTGCTAGAAACCTGGCCCACAGAGATACGCAGTATTTT. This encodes CSARNLAHRDTQYF.

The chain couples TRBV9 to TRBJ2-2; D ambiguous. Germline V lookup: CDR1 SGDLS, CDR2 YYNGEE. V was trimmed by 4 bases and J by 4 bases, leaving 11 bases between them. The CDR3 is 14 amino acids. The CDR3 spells CASSRTAGTGELFF. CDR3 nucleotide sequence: TGTGCCAGCAGCCGGACGGCTGGCACCGGGGAGCTGTTTTTT. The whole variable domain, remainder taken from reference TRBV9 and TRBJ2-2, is DSGVTQTPKHLITATGQRVTLRCSPRSGDLSVYWYQQSLDQGLQFLIQYYNGEERAKGNILERFSAQQFPDLHSELNLSSLELGDSALYFCASSRTAGTGELFFGEGSRLTVL.

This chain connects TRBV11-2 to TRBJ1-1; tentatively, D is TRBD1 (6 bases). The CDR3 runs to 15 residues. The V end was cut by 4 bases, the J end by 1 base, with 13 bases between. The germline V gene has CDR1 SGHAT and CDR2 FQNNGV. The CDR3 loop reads CASSSLTGSNTEAFF. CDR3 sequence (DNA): TGTGCCAGCAGCTCGCTGACAGGATCGAACACTGAAGCTTTCTTT.

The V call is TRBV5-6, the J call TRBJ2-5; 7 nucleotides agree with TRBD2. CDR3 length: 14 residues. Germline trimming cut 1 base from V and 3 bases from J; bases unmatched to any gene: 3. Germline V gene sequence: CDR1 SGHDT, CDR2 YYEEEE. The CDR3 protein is CASSLPGREETQYF. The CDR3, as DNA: TGTGCCAGCAGCTTGCCAGGGAGGGAAGAGACCCAGTACTTC. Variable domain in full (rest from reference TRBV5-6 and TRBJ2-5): DAGVTQSPTHLIKTRGQQVTLRCSPKSGHDTVSWYQQALGQGPQFIFQYYEEEERQRGNFPDRFSGHQFPNYSSELNVNALLLGDSALYLCASSLPGREETQYFGPGTRLLVL.

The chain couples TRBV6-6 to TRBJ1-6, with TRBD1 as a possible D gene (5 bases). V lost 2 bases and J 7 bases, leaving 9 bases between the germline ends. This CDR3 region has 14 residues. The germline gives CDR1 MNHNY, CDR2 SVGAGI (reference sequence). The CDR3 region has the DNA TGTGCCAGCAGTTACGACGAGGGGAATTCACCCCTCCACTTT. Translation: CASSYDEGNSPLHF.

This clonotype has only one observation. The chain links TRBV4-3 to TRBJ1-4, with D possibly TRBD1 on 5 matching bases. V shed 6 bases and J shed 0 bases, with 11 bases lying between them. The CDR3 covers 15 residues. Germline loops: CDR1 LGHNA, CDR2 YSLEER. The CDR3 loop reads CASRRDGTTNEKLFF. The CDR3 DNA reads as TGCGCCAGCAGACGGGACGGCACAACTAATGAAAAACTGTTTTTT.

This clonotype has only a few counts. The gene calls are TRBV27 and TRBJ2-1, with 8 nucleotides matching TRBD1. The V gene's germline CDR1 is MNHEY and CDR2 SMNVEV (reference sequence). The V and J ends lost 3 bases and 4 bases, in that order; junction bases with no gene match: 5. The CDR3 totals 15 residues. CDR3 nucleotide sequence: TGTGCCAGCAGTTTGAACAGGGGGTCTTACAATGAGCAGTTCTTC. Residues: CASSLNRGSYNEQFF.

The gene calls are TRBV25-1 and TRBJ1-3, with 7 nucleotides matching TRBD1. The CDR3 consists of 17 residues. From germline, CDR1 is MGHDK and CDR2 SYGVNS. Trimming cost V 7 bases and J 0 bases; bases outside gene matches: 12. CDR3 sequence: CASIMNVRGSSGNTIYF. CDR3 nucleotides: TGTGCCAGCATCATGAATGTCAGGGGGAGCTCTGGAAACACCATATATTTT.

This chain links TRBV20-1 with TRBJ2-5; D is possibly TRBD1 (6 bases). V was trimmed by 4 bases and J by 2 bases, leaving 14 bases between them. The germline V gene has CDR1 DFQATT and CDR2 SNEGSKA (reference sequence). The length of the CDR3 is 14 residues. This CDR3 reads CSANGWTEQETQYF. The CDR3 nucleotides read TGCAGTGCTAACGGATGGACAGAACAAGAGACCCAGTACTTC.

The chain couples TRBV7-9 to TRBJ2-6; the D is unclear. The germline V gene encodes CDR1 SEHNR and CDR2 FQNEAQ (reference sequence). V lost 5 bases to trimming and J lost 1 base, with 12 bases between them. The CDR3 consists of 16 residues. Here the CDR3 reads CASSAPPSSGANVLTF. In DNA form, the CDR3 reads TGTGCCAGCAGCGCCCCCCCATCATCTGGGGCCAACGTCCTGACTTTC.

The CDR3 region is CASSDRWPQHF. The CDR3 DNA sequence: TGTGCCAGCAGTGACCGCTGGCCCCAGCATTTT. This chain joins TRBV2 and TRBJ1-5; D ambiguous. Germline V gives CDR1 SNHLY, CDR2 FYNNEI. Between the trimmed V and J ends, which lost 3 bases and 9 bases, there was a span of 6 bases. The length of the CDR3 is 11 residues.

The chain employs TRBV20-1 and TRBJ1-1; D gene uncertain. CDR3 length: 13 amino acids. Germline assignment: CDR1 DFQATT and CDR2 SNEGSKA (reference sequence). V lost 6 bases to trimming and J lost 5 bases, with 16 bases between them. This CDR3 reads CSARPAGKTEAFF. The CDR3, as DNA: TGCAGTGCCCGGCCGGCCGGTAAGACTGAAGCTTTCTTT.

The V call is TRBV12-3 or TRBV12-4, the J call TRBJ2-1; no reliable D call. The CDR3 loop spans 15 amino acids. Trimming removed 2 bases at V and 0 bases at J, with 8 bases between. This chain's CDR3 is CASSLLVPSYNEQFF. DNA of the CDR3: TGTGCCAGCAGTTTATTGGTTCCCTCCTACAATGAGCAGTTCTTC.

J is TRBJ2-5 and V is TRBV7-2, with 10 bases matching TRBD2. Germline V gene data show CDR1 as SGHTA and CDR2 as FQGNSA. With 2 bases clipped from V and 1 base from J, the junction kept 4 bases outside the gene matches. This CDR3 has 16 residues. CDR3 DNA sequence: TGTGCCAGCAGCTTACCTCGGACTAGCGGCCAAGAGACCCAGTACTTC. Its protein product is CASSLPRTSGQETQYF.

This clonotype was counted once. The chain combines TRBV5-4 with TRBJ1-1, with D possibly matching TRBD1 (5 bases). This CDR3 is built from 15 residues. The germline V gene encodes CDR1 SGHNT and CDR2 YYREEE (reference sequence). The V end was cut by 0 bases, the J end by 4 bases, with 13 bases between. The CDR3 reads CASSLARGDSTEAFF. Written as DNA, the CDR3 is TGTGCCAGCAGCTTGGCCCGGGGGGATAGCACTGAAGCTTTCTTT.

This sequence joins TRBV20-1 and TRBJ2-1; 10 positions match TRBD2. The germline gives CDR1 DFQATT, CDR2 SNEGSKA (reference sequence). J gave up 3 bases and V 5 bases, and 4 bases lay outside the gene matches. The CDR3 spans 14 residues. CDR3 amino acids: CSAVRLAGYNEQFF. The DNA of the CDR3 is TGCAGTGCTGTCAGACTAGCGGGCTACAATGAGCAGTTCTTC.

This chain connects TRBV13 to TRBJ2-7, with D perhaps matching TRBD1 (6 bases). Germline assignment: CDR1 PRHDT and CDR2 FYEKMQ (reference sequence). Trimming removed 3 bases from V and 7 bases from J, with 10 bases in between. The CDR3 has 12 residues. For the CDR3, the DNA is TGTGCCAGCAGCTTTACAGGGCCTGAGCAGTACTTC. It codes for CASSFTGPEQYF.

The CDR3 is CSVLGADTQYF. The CDR3, as DNA: TGCAGCGTTCTAGGGGCAGATACGCAGTATTTT. The chain has TRBV29-1 and TRBJ2-3, with a possible D match to TRBD1 (5 bases). This CDR3 comprises 11 residues. Trimming removed 5 bases from V and 4 bases from J, with 7 bases in between. CDR1 is SQVTM and CDR2 is ANQGSEA in the germline V gene.